What follows are 16 T cell receptor beta chains derived from one specimen sequenced in a study of T-cell memory formation after mild COVID-19. MiXCR, applied by TCRdb to the 5' RACE reads, yields one record per CDR3 protein. The sample yields approximately 200,000 distinct CDR3 sequences, 16% seen once. Sample: PBMCs or a T cell subset sorted from them (not recorded which). The receptors stem from an adult woman who had mild COVID-19 (a few samples of this study predate the infection). Cell type and time point are not known.

This clonotype was found a few times. The V and J genes are TRBV5-1 and TRBJ2-7; 8 bases align to TRBD1. V lost 4 bases and J lost 2; bases outside the gene matches: 5. In germline, CDR1 is SGHRS, CDR2 YFSETQ. The CDR3 is 14 residues long. DNA for the CDR3: TGCGCCAGCAGCATACAACAGGGGGCCTACGAGCAGTACTTC. Protein sequence: CASSIQQGAYEQYF.

This clonotype was observed many times. The J gene is TRBJ2-7, the V gene TRBV12-3 or TRBV12-4; the D call may be TRBD1 or TRBD2 (6 bases each). The CDR3 is 18 residues long. Trimming pared 3 bases from V and 7 bases from J, leaving 28 bases between. The CDR3 coding sequence is TGTGCCAGCAGTTTCCGACGGGGGCCCGACAACCACGATAGAGAGCAGTACTTC. Translating it yields CASSFRRGPDNHDREQYF.

The V gene is TRBV7-9, the J gene TRBJ2-2; D remains unclear. Deletions cut 5 bases from V and 5 bases from J, with 9 bases between. The CDR3 contains 13 residues. The germline V gene has CDR1 SEHNR and CDR2 FQNEAQ (reference sequence). CDR3 sequence: CASSRHGTGELFF. The CDR3 DNA follows: TGTGCCAGCAGCCGACATGGGACCGGGGAGCTGTTTTTT.

The chain has TRBV20-1 and TRBJ1-1, with a weak D call TRBD1 (5 bases). The length of the CDR3 is 14 residues. CDR1 is DFQATT and CDR2 is SNEGSKA in the germline V gene (reference sequence). The ends were cut back, 6 bases at V and 1 base at J, with 15 bases in the middle. The CDR3 loop reads CSASRGLPNTEAFF. CDR3 DNA: TGCAGTGCGTCGAGGGGTCTCCCGAACACTGAAGCTTTCTTT.

Only a few counts were recorded for this clonotype. The chain joins TRBV19 to TRBJ1-5, with D perhaps TRBD1 (5 bases). The CDR3 is 14 amino acids. CDR1 is LNHDA and CDR2 is SQIVND in the germline V gene (reference sequence). Between the trimmed V and J ends, which lost 4 bases and 3 bases, there was a span of 10 bases. The CDR3 DNA sequence: TGTGCCAGTAGTAGCGAAGGGGCCAATCAGCCCCAGCATTTT. It specifies CASSSEGANQPQHF.

The gene calls are TRBV5-1 and TRBJ2-1, with a weak D call TRBD1 (6 bases). The germline gives CDR1 SGHRS, CDR2 YFSETQ. The CDR3 sequence is 15 residues long. V was trimmed by 2 bases and J by 8 bases, leaving 17 bases between them. The CDR3 spells CASSFQGIGGDEQFF. CDR3 DNA sequence: TGCGCCAGCAGCTTCCAGGGGATAGGAGGTGATGAGCAGTTCTTC.

The chain employs TRBV12-3 or TRBV12-4 and TRBJ2-3; D is possibly TRBD1 or TRBD2 (5 bases each). This CDR3 comprises 14 residues. V was shortened by 5 bases and J by 2 bases, with 11 bases between the two germline ends. CDR3 DNA: TGTGCCAGCAGTCTCGGGGACGTCACAGATACGCAGTATTTT. It encodes CASSLGDVTDTQYF.

This clonotype was observed a few times. This chain's CDR3 is CASSFPRDRPYEQYF. The CDR3, as DNA: TGTGCCAGCAGTTTTCCCCGGGACAGGCCCTACGAGCAGTACTTC. The gene calls are TRBV12-3 or TRBV12-4 and TRBJ2-7; 8 bases map to TRBD1. Trimming cost V 3 bases and J 2 bases; bases outside gene matches: 6. The CDR3 is made up of 15 amino acids.

The chain employs TRBV25-1 and TRBJ1-1; TRBD1 agrees at 9 bases. The V and J ends lost 8 bases and 8 bases, in that order; junction bases with no gene match: 9. Germline loops: CDR1 MGHDK, CDR2 SYGVNS. CDR3 length: 13 amino acids. The CDR3 nucleotides read TGTGCCAGCTCCGGACAGGGGTTGTCGGAAGCTTTCTTT. Translated, it gives CASSGQGLSEAFF.

V gene TRBV19 combines with J gene TRBJ2-7; no clear D gene. CDR1 is LNHDA and CDR2 is SQIVND in the germline V gene (reference sequence). The ends were cut back, 5 bases at V and 2 bases at J, with 10 bases in the middle. This CDR3 has 13 residues. The CDR3 coding sequence is TGTGCCAGTAGTCCCCAAACAGCCTACGAGCAGTACTTC. Translating gives CASSPQTAYEQYF.

This clonotype turned up a few times. The genes are TRBV7-2 and TRBJ1-1; no clear D gene. V shed 5 bases and J shed 10 bases, with 17 bases lying between them. Germline lookup yields CDR1 SGHTA and CDR2 FQGNSA. The CDR3 has 13 amino acids. The chain's CDR3 is CASSLGLPRGAFF. The CDR3 nucleotides are TGTGCCAGCAGCCTTGGACTCCCAAGAGGAGCTTTCTTT.

This chain joins TRBV10-3 and TRBJ2-5, with D perhaps matching TRBD2 (6 bases). Germline V gives CDR1 ENHRY, CDR2 SYGVKD. V shed 6 bases and J shed 3 bases, with 11 bases lying between them. The CDR3 has 13 residues. CDR3 protein: CAISIAEKETQYF. CDR3 coding DNA: TGTGCCATCAGCATAGCGGAAAAAGAGACCCAGTACTTC.

This clonotype has more than one count but fewer than ten. The V gene is TRBV5-1, the J gene TRBJ2-7; no clear D gene. The CDR3 runs to 12 residues. Germline CDR1 reads SGHRS; CDR2 reads YFSETQ. V dropped 0 bases and J dropped 4 bases, with 5 bases sitting between them. The CDR3 bases are TGCGCCAGCAGCTTGGACATTTACGAGCAGTACTTC. Translating it yields CASSLDIYEQYF.

V gene TRBV12-3 or TRBV12-4 combines with J gene TRBJ1-1, with 9 bases matching TRBD1. Trimming took 6 bases from V and 0 from J; bases not matched to a gene: 5. The length of the CDR3 is 15 residues. CDR3 sequence (DNA): TGTGCCAGCAGGCCGGGACAGGGTGTGAACACTGAAGCTTTCTTT. Amino acids: CASRPGQGVNTEAFF.

The chain is built from TRBV20-1 and TRBJ1-1; D is perhaps TRBD1 (5 bases). Germline CDR1 reads DFQATT; CDR2 reads SNEGSKA (reference sequence). The V and J ends lost 3 bases and 2 bases respectively, with 7 bases between them. The CDR3 consists of 12 residues. The chain's CDR3 is CSARGPNTEAFF. In DNA form, the CDR3 reads TGCAGTGCTAGGGGGCCAAACACTGAAGCTTTCTTT.

The chain combines TRBV15 with TRBJ1-6; D remains ambiguous. V dropped 1 base and J dropped 5 bases, with 12 bases sitting between them. Per germline, CDR1 LNHNV and CDR2 YYDKDF (reference sequence). This CDR3 has 16 amino acids. The chain's CDR3 is CATSRGPGADNSPLHF. CDR3 coding DNA: TGTGCCACCAGCAGAGGCCCGGGTGCGGATAATTCACCCCTCCACTTT.